The 6 T cell receptor beta chains below all came from one sample that was sequenced in a study of cytomegalovirus exposure and HLA in healthy donors. In the PCR, 60 Vbeta and 13 Jbeta primers were used. Sequencing used immunoSEQ multiplex PCR; TCRdb keeps in-frame clones, though not all of them. This table has 200,000 or so clones, about 90% appearing once. Source material: PBMCs. These receptors came from a man aged 25 to 40 in good health and CMV-seronegative.

The chain combines TRBV5-4 with TRBJ2-3; 12 positions match TRBD2. The CDR3 length is 15 residues. V dropped 4 bases and J dropped 7; count of bases not matched to a gene: 7. CDR1 SGHNT and CDR2 YYREEE come from the germline V gene (reference sequence). In DNA, the CDR3 is TGTGCCAGCAGCCGACTAGCGGGGGAAACTCATACGCAGTATTTT. Protein product: CASSRLAGETHTQYF.

The genes are TRBV6-1 and TRBJ2-7; a weak D match, TRBD2 (5 bases). V gave up 1 base and J gave up 3 bases, with 10 bases separating them. Germline loops: CDR1 MNHNS, CDR2 SASEGT. The CDR3 loop spans 14 amino acids. CDR3 amino acids: CASSEDGRGYEQYF. In nucleotides, the CDR3 is TGTGCCAGCAGTGAAGATGGACGGGGCTACGAGCAGTACTTC.

The chain has TRBV5-1 and TRBJ2-1, with 12 bases that match TRBD1. The CDR3 spans 15 residues. J gave up 7 bases and V 6 bases, and 8 bases lay outside the gene matches. Germline lookup yields CDR1 SGHRS and CDR2 YFSETQ. The CDR3 bases are TGCGCCAGCATTTCCGGGACAGGGGGCTCAAATGAGCAGTTCTTC. It codes for CASISGTGGSNEQFF.

The chain employs TRBV5-4 and TRBJ2-6; perhaps TRBD1 as D (6 bases). CDR3 size: 17 residues. Germline-derived CDR1 and CDR2 are SGHNT and YYREEE (reference sequence). V lost 0 bases to trimming and J lost 3 bases, with 13 bases between them. DNA of the CDR3: TGTGCCAGCAGCTTGGTGGGGGCGGCGTATGGGGCCAACGTCCTGACTTTC. Translation gives CASSLVGAAYGANVLTF.

V is TRBV5-1 and J is TRBJ1-1, with D perhaps matching TRBD1 (5 bases). Trimming took off 4 bases at V and 5 bases at J, with 9 bases between the two ends. Germline-derived CDR1 and CDR2 are SGHRS and YFSETQ. The CDR3 loop spans 12 amino acids. The DNA for the CDR3 is TGCGCCAGCAGCGTAAGGGGTACTGAAGCTTTCTTT. Translating gives CASSVRGTEAFF.

This chain connects TRBV19 to TRBJ1-2; D gene unclear. The CDR3 spans 14 residues. Looked up from germline, CDR1 is LNHDA and CDR2 is SQIVND (reference sequence). V dropped 4 bases and J dropped 0 bases, with 9 bases sitting between them. CDR3 sequence reads: CASSTRGANYGYTF. CDR3 bases: TGTGCCAGTAGTACCAGAGGAGCTAACTATGGCTACACCTTC. The whole variable domain, remainder taken from reference TRBV19 and TRBJ1-2, is DGGITQSPKYLFRKEGQNVTLSCEQNLNHDAMYWYRQDPGQGLRLIYYSQIVNDFQKGDIAEGYSVSREKKESFPLTVTSAQKNPTAFYLCASSTRGANYGYTFGSGTRLTVV.